This TCR beta chain was recorded in a study of OX40 agonist ivuxolimab in advanced cancers. Study as a whole: Prior checkpoint blockade (anti-PD-1, anti-PD-L1 or anti-CTLA-4) was permitted; approximately 40% had it.

Assay: immunoSEQ multiplex PCR; the TCRdb copy retains only in-frame clones and omits some. The sample carries tens of thousands of clones, about 82% recorded once. This clone appeared many times. Trimming left V 1 base short and J 7 bases short, with 10 bases between. The CDR3 spans 13 residues. The germline V gene has CDR1 MGHRA and CDR2 YSYEKL. This specimen was CD4+ or CD8+ T cells sorted from blood, taken in a trial of the OX40 agonist ivuxolimab. The V gene is TRBV4-1, the J gene TRBJ1-2; D gene unclear. This TCR derives from an adult with an advanced solid tumor such as melanoma, head and neck, liver or kidney cancer. CDR3 nucleotide sequence: TGCGCCAGCAGCCAAGCATATAGGGTTGGCTACACCTTC. Its translation is CASSQAYRVGYTF.